These T cell receptor beta chains were read from a single sample in a study of cytomegalovirus exposure and HLA in healthy donors. Only in-frame clones appear in the TCRdb table, and some are missing; sequencing was by immunoSEQ multiplex PCR. The sample gives approximately 190,000 clones, more than 65% of which show up once; 3.4% is in the top ten. The sequenced material came from PBMCs. Every receptor here comes from a man aged 35 to 55 in good health and CMV-seropositive. Both conserved end residues are part of each CDR3. Each record gives: J gene, clone size, D gene, V gene, CDR3 protein. A D gene is named only where the DNA matches it firmly. The size field is filled for only some rows; it gives once, few, many or a size class.

TRBJ2-7 | . | . | TRBV6-1 | CASSEGEDIRAYEQYF
TRBJ2-7 | once | . | TRBV27 | CASTQNRESYEQYF
TRBJ2-7 | . | TRBD2 | TRBV6-5 | CASSVGLAGDYEQYF
TRBJ2-1 | . | TRBD2 | TRBV6-5 | CASSVGVAGLYPQFF
TRBJ2-4 | . | . | TRBV5-6 | CASSLWLAWHIQYF
TRBJ2-6 | . | . | TRBV19 | CASRTVSGANVLTF
TRBJ1-1 | . | . | TRBV7-3 | CASSLGPDNTEAFF
TRBJ2-6 | . | TRBD2 | TRBV5-1 | CASSLVAGAGANVLTF
TRBJ2-5 | . | TRBD2 | TRBV7-2 | CASSLSRTSGETQYF
TRBJ2-3 | . | TRBD2 | TRBV27 | CASSPRSSGITDTQYF
TRBJ1-1 | . | TRBD1 | TRBV7-9 | CSSSLDGTGPGGEAFF
TRBJ2-1 | . | . | TRBV11-2 | CASSLEGLTGLNEQFF
TRBJ2-7 | . | TRBD1 | TRBV11-1 | CASSLASPLDRDLPGEQYF
TRBJ2-7 | . | TRBD2 | TRBV7-9 | CASSLKGLAGESYEQYF
TRBJ1-2 | . | TRBD1 | TRBV2 | CASSADRGGYTF
TRBJ2-2 | . | . | TRBV7-7 | CASSHRDAGELFF
TRBJ1-2 | . | TRBD1 | TRBV7-9 | CASSLGTGGYGYTF
TRBJ2-1 | few | TRBD2 | TRBV28 | CASTTFGGGGRNEQFF
TRBJ2-1 | . | . | TRBV28 | CASSQTGRGNEQFF
TRBJ2-3 | . | . | TRBV4-1 | CASSQGGSTDTQYF
TRBJ2-7 | . | . | TRBV7-2 | CASSLGFSLYEQYF
TRBJ2-3 | once | TRBD2 | TRBV5-4 | CASRRGTSGGMADTQYF
TRBJ2-2 | . | TRBD2 | TRBV25-1 | CASSDLDSGYTGELFF
TRBJ2-2 | . | TRBD1 | TRBV11-3 | CASSSTGSTNTGELFF
TRBJ2-1 | . | TRBD2 | TRBV29-1 | CSVEGREYYNEQFF
TRBJ1-1 | few | TRBD1 | TRBV7-9 | CASSKRQGGTEAFF
TRBJ1-2 | . | TRBD1 | TRBV5-4 | CASSLQGGTDGSYTF
TRBJ1-2 | once | TRBD1 | TRBV7-9 | CASSFGQEQAYNYGYTF
TRBJ2-7 | . | . | TRBV4-2 | CASSQNTDTSSYEQYF
TRBJ1-3 | . | . | TRBV6-5 | CASNPGSSGNTIYF
TRBJ2-7 | . | . | TRBV20-1 | CSAPQAYEQYF